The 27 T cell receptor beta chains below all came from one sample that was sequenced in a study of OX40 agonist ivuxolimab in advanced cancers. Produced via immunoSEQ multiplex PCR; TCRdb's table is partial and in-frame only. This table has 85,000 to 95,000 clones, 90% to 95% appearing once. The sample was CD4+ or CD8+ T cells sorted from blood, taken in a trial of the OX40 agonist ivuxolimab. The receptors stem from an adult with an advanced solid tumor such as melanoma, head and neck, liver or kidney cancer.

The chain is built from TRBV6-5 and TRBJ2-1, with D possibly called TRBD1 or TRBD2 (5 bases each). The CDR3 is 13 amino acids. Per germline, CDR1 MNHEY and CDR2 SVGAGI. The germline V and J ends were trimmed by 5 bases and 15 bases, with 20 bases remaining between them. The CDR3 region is CASSTRRTTRGFF. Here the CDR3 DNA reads TGTGCCAGCAGTACTAGACGGACAACCCGGGGGTTCTTC.

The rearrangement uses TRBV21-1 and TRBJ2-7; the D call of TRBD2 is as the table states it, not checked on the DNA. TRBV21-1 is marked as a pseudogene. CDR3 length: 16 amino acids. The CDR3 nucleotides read TGTGCCAGCAGCAAAGAAGGACTAGCGGGAATTCCCGAGCAGTACTTC. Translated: CASSKEGLAGIPEQYF.

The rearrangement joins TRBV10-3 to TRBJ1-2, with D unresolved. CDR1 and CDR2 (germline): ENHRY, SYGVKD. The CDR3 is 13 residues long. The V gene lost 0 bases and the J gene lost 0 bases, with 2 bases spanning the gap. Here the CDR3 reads CAISESPNYGYTF. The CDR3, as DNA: TGTGCCATCAGTGAGTCTCCTAACTATGGCTACACCTTC.

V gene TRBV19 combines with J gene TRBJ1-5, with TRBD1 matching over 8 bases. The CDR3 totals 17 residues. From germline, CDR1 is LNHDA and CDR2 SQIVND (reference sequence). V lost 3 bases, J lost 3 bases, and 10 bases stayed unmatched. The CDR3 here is CASSMSLGQGLNQPQHF. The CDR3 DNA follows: TGTGCCAGTAGTATGAGTTTAGGACAGGGACTCAATCAGCCCCAGCATTTT.

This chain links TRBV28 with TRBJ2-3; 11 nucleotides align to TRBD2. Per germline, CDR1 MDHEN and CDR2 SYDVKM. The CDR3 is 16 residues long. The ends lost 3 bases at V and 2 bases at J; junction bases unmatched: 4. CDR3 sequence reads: CASSFGLAGFTDTQYF. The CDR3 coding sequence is TGTGCCAGCAGTTTCGGACTAGCGGGCTTCACAGATACGCAGTATTTT.

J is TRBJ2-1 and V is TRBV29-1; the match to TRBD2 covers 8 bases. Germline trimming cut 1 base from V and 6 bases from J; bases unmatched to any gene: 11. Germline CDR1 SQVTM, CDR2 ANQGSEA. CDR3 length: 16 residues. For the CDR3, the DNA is TGCAGCGTTGAAGGTTTTAGAGGAGCGGGAGTCAATGAGCAGTTCTTC. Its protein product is CSVEGFRGAGVNEQFF.

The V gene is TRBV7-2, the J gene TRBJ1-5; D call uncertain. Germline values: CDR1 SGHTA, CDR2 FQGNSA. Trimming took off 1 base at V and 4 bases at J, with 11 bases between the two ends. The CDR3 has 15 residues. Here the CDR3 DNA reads TGTGCCAGCAGCTTAGAAATTAGTTTTAATCAGCCCCAGCATTTT. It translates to CASSLEISFNQPQHF.

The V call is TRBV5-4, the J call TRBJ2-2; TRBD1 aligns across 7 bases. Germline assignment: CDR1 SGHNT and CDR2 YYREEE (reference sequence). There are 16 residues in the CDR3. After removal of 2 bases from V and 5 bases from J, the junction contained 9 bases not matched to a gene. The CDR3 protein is CASSFGPKGATGELFF. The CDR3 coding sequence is TGTGCCAGCAGCTTTGGTCCCAAGGGGGCAACCGGGGAGCTGTTTTTT.

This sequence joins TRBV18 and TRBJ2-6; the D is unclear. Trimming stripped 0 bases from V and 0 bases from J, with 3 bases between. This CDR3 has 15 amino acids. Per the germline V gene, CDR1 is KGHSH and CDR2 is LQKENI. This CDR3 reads CASSPPNSGANVLTF. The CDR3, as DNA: TGTGCCAGCTCACCACCGAACTCTGGGGCCAACGTCCTGACTTTC.

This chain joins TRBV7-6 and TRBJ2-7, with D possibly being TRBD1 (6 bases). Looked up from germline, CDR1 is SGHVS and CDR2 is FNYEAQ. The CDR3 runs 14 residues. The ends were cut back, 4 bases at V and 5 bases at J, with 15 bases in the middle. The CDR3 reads CASSSQGNRDEQYF. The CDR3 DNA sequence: TGTGCCAGCAGCTCTCAGGGGAATCGCGACGAGCAGTACTTC.

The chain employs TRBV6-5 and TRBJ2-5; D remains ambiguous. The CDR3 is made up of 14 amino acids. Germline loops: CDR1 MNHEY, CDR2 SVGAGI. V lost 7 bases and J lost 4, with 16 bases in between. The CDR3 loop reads CASTILPHGETQYF. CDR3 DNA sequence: TGTGCCAGCACGATACTCCCACACGGAGAGACCCAGTACTTC.

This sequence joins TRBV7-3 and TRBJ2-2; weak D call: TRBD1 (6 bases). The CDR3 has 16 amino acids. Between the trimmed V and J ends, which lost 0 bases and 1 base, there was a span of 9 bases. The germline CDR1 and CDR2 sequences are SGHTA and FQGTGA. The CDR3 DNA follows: TGTGCCAGCAGCTTAACGGGGACACTGAACACCGGGGAGCTGTTTTTT. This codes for CASSLTGTLNTGELFF.

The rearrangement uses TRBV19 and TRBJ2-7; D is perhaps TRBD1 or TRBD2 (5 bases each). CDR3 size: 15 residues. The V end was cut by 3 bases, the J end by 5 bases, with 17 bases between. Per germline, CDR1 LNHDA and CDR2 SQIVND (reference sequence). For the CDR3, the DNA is TGTGCCAGTAGTATCAATTCTTGGGGGTCGGACGAGCAGTACTTC. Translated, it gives CASSINSWGSDEQYF.

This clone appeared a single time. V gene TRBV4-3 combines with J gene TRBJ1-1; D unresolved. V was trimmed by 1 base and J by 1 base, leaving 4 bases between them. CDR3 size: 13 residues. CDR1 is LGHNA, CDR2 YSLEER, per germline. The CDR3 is CASSQGGNTEAFF. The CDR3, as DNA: TGCGCCAGCAGCCAAGGGGGGAACACTGAAGCTTTCTTT.

CDR3 coding DNA: TGTGCCATCAGTGCATCAGGGAACACTGAAGCTTTCTTT. Translated, it gives CAISASGNTEAFF. The chain combines TRBV10-3 with TRBJ1-1; no definite D call. Germline V gene data show CDR1 as ENHRY and CDR2 as SYGVKD. With 4 bases removed from V and 1 base from J, the gap between germline ends came to 7 bases. The CDR3 has 13 amino acids.

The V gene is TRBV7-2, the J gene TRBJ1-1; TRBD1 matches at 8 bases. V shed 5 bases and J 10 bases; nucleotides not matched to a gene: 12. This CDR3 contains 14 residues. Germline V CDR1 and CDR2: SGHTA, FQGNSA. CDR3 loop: CASSVQSGGRGAFF. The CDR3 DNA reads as TGTGCCAGCAGCGTACAGTCAGGGGGCCGTGGAGCTTTCTTT.

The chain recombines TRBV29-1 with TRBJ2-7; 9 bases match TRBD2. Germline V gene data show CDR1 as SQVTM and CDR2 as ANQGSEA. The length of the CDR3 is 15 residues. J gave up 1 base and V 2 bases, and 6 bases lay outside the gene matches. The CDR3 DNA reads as TGCAGCGTTGAATGGGGGACTAGCACTTCCTACGAGCAGTACTTC. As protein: CSVEWGTSTSYEQYF.

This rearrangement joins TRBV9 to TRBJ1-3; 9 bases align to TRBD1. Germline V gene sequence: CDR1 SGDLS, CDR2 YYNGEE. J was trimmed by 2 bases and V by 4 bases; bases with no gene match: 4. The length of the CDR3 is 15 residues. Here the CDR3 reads CASSPRQGAGNTIYF. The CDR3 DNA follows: TGTGCCAGCAGCCCCCGACAGGGGGCTGGAAACACCATATATTTT. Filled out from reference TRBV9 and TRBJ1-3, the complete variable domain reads DSGVTQTPKHLITATGQRVTLRCSPRSGDLSVYWYQQSLDQGLQFLIQYYNGEERAKGNILERFSAQQFPDLHSELNLSSLELGDSALYFCASSPRQGAGNTIYFGEGSWLTVV.

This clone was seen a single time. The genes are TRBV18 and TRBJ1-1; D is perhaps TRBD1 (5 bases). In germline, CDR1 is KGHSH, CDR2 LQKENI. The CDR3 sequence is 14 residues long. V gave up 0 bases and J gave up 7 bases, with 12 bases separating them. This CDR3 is CASSPPGREVEAFF. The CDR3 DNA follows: TGTGCCAGCTCACCACCGGGCAGGGAGGTTGAAGCTTTCTTT.

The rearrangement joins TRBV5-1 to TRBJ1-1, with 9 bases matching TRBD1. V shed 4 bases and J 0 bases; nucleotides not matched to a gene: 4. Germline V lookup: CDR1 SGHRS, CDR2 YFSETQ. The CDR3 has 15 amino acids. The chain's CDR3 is CASSAGQGMNTEAFF. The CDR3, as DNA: TGCGCCAGCAGCGCCGGACAGGGGATGAACACTGAAGCTTTCTTT.

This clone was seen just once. Here the CDR3 reads CASSQQSSGNTIYF. The CDR3 DNA follows: TGCGCCAGCAGCCAACAGTCCTCTGGAAACACCATATATTTT. The chain recombines TRBV5-1 with TRBJ1-3; no definite D call. The germline CDR1 and CDR2 sequences are SGHRS and YFSETQ. V lost 4 bases, J lost 0 bases, and 8 bases lay in between. The CDR3 sequence is 14 residues long.

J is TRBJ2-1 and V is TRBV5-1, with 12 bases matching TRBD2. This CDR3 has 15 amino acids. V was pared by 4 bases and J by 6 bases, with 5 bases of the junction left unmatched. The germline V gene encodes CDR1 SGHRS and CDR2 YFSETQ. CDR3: CASSLLAGGANEQFF. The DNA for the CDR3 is TGCGCCAGCAGCCTTCTAGCGGGAGGGGCCAATGAGCAGTTCTTC.

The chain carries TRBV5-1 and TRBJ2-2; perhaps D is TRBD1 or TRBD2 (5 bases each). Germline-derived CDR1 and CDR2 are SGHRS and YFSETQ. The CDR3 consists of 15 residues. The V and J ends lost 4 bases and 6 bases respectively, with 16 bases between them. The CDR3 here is CASSLAVGRAGELFF. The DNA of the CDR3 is TGCGCCAGCAGCCTGGCGGTGGGACGGGCCGGGGAGCTGTTTTTT.

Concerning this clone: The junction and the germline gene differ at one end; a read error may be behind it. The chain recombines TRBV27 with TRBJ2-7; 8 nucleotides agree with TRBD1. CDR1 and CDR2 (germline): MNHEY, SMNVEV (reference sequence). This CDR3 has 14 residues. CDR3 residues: CASSLPDRVCRKNF. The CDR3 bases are TGTGCCAGCAGTTTACCGGACAGGGTTTGTAGGAAGAACTTC.

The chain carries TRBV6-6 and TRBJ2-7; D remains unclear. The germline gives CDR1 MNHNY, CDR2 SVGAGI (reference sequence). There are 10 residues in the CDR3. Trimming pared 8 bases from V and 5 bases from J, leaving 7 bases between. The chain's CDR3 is CASGWNEQYF. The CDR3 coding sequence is TGTGCCAGCGGGTGGAACGAGCAGTACTTC.

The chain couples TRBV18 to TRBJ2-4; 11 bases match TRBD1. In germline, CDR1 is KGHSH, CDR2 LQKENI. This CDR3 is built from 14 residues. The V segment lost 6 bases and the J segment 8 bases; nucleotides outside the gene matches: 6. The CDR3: CASSGQGVSDIQYF. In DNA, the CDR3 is TGTGCCAGCTCGGGACAGGGGGTCAGCGACATTCAGTACTTC.

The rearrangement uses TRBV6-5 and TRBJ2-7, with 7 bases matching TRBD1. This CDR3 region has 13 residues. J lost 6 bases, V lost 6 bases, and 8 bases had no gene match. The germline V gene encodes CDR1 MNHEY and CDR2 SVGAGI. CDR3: CASRNTGAGEQYF. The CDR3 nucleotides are TGTGCCAGCAGAAATACAGGGGCCGGCGAGCAGTACTTC.